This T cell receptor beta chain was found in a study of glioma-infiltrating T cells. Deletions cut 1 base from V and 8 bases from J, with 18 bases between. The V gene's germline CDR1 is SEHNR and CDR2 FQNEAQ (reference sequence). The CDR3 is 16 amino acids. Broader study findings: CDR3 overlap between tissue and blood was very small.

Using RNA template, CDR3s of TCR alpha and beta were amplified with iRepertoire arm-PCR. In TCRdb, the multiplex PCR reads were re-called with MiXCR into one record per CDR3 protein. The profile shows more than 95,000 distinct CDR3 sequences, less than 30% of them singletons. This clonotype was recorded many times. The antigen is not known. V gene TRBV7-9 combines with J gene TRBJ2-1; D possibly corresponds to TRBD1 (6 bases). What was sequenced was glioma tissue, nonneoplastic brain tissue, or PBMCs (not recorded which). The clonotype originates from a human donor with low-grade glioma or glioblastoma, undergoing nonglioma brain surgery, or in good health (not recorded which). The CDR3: CASSLEVGGLDDEQFF. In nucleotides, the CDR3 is TGTGCCAGCAGCTTAGAAGTTGGGGGCCTAGACGATGAGCAGTTCTTC. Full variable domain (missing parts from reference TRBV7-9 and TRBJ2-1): DTGVSQNPRHKITKRGQNVTFRCDPISEHNRLYWYRQTLGQGPEFLTYFQNEAQLEKSRLLSDRFSAERPKGSFSTLEIQRTEQGDSAMYLCASSLEVGGLDDEQFFGPGTRLTVL.